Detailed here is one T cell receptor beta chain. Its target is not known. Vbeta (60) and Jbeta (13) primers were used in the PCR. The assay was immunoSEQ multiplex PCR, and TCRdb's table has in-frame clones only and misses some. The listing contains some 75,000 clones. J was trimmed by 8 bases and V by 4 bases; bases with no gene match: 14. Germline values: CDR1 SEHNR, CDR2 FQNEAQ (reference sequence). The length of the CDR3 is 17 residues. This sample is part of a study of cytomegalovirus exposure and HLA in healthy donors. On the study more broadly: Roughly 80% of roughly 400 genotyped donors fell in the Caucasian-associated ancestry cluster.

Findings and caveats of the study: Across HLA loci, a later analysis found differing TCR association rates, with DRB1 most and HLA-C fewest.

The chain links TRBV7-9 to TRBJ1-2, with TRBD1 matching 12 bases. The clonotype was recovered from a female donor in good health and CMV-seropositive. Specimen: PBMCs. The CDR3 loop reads CASSSPSGQGALGGYTF. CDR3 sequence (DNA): TGTGCCAGCAGCTCCCCTTCGGGACAGGGGGCATTGGGCGGCTACACCTTC.